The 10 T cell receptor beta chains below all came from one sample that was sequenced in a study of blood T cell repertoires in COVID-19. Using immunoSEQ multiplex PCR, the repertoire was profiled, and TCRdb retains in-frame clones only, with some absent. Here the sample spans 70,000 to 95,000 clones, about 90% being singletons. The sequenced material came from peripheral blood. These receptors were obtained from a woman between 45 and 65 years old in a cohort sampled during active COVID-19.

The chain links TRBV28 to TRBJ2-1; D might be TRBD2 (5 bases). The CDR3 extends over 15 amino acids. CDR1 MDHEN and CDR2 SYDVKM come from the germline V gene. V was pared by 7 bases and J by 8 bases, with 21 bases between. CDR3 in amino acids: CASTTRRRSGDEQFF. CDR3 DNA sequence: TGTGCCAGCACCACTCGGAGGAGGAGTGGGGATGAGCAGTTCTTC.

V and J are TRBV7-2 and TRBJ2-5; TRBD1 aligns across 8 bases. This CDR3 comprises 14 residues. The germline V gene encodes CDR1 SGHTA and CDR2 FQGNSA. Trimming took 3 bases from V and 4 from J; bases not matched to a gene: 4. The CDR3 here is CASSFDRGRETQYF. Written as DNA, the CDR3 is TGTGCCAGCAGCTTCGACAGGGGACGAGAGACCCAGTACTTC.

The CDR3 coding sequence is TGTGCCAGCAGCTTGGGGACAACTAGCACAGATACGCAGTATTTT. Amino acids: CASSLGTTSTDTQYF. J is TRBJ2-3 and V is TRBV5-4, with D possibly being TRBD1 (5 bases). The CDR3 consists of 15 residues. Per the germline V gene, CDR1 is SGHNT and CDR2 is YYREEE (reference sequence). Trimming took 0 bases from V and 0 from J, leaving 8 bases between them.

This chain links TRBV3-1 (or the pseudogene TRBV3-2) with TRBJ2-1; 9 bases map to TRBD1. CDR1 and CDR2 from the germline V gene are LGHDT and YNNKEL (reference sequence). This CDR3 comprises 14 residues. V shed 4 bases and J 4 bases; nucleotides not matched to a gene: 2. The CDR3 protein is CASSLGQGYNEQFF. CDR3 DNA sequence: TGTGCCAGCAGCCTGGGACAGGGTTACAATGAGCAGTTCTTC.

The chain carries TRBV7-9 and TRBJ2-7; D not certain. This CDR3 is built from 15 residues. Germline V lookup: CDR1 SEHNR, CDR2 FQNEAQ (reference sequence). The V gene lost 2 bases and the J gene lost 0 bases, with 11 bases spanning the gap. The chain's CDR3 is CASSLQAASSYEQYF. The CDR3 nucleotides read TGTGCCAGCAGCTTACAGGCAGCAAGCTCCTACGAGCAGTACTTC.

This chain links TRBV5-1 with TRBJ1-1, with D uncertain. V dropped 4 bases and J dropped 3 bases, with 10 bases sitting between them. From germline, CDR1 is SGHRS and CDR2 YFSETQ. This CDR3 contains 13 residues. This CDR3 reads CASSQAQYTEAFF. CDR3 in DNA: TGCGCCAGCAGCCAGGCACAGTACACTGAAGCTTTCTTT.

The CDR3 loop reads CASSYPPGGYTF. In DNA, the CDR3 is TGTGCCAGCTCGTACCCCCCGGGTGGCTACACCTTC. The gene calls are TRBV12-3 or TRBV12-4 and TRBJ1-2; D is unclear. V was cut by 8 bases and J by 7 bases, with 14 bases left in between. This CDR3 contains 12 residues.

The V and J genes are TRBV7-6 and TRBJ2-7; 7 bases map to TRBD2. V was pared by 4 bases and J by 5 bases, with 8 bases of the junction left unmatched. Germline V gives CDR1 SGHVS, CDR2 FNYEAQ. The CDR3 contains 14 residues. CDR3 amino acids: CASSSQWDYNEQYF. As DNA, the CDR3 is TGTGCCAGCAGCTCCCAGTGGGACTACAACGAGCAGTACTTC.

CDR3: CASTDLVGTQYF. CDR3 coding DNA: TGTGCCAGCACCGACTTGGTAGGGACCCAGTACTTC. The chain employs TRBV5-8 and TRBJ2-5; no firm D call. With 6 bases removed from V and 7 bases from J, the gap between germline ends came to 13 bases. Germline CDR1 is SGHTS and CDR2 is YDEGEE. CDR3 length: 12 amino acids.

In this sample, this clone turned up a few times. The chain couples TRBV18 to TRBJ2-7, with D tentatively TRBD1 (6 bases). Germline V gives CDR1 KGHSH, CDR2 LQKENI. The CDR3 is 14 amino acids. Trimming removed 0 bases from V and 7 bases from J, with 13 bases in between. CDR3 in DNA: TGTGCCAGCTCACCACCGGGGGCCAGTGGGGAGCAGTACTTC. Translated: CASSPPGASGEQYF.